The 23 T cell receptor beta chains below were found in one sample sequenced in a study of T cells after posttransplantation cyclophosphamide. Methotrexate plus calcineurin inhibitor accompanied controls' myeloablative marrow transplants; sampling was 1 year later. Clones were read by immunoSEQ multiplex PCR, and TCRdb kept only the in-frame ones, dropping some. The table shows about 17,000 clones, with about 82% occurring only once. Here the sequenced sample was PBMCs, taken 441 days after allogeneic stem cell transplant with calcineurin inhibitor and methotrexate. These receptors were collected from a male patient aged 30 to 40 who received an allogeneic stem cell transplant from an unrelated donor, was CMV-positive, and had acute and chronic GVHD. Some T cells may be supplied by the graft donor.

The chain has TRBV4-1 and TRBJ2-7; the match to TRBD2 covers 8 bases. After removal of 0 bases from V and 7 bases from J, the junction contained 17 bases not matched to a gene. CDR3 size: 18 residues. CDR1 and CDR2 (germline): MGHRA, YSYEKL. CDR3 nucleotides: TGCGCCAGCAGCCAAGATGGGGGGGGAGCGGGGGCCCCCTTGGAGCAGTACTTC. This sequence encodes CASSQDGGGAGAPLEQYF.

The chain joins TRBV6-6 to TRBJ1-1; possibly TRBD1 for D (5 bases). The ends were cut back, 3 bases at V and 6 bases at J, with 14 bases in the middle. The CDR3 extends over 14 amino acids. The germline V gene has CDR1 MNHNY and CDR2 SVGAGI (reference sequence). CDR3 protein: CASSYAGGSAEAFF. The CDR3 bases are TGTGCCAGCAGTTATGCCGGGGGGAGTGCTGAAGCTTTCTTT.

This rearrangement joins TRBV15 to TRBJ2-5; a possible D gene is TRBD2 (5 bases). CDR1 and CDR2 (germline): LNHNV, YYDKDF (reference sequence). The V gene lost 6 bases and the J gene lost 5 bases, with 7 bases spanning the gap. This CDR3 has 11 amino acids. CDR3 sequence (DNA): TGTGCCACCAGGAGGGAGGAGACCCAGTACTTC. Protein sequence: CATRREETQYF.

For the CDR3, the DNA is TGTGCCAGCAGGGGGGTGACAGGTGGGGACTATGGCTACACCTTC. Translated: CASRGVTGGDYGYTF. The J gene is TRBJ1-2, the V gene TRBV28; perhaps TRBD1 as D (6 bases). V lost 6 bases, J lost 3 bases, and 17 bases lay in between. CDR1 is MDHEN, CDR2 SYDVKM, per germline. This CDR3 is built from 15 residues.

The CDR3: CASSLVAGTYLEIQYF. The DNA of the CDR3 is TGTGCCAGCAGCTTAGTGGCCGGAACTTATCTAGAGATTCAGTACTTC. V is TRBV11-2 and J is TRBJ2-4; D remains ambiguous. V was trimmed by 1 base and J by 10 bases, leaving 20 bases between them. Germline-derived CDR1 and CDR2 are SGHAT and FQNNGV. This CDR3 comprises 16 residues.

This clone was recorded only once. The CDR3 region has the DNA TGTGCCTGGAACGGGGGAAGGGATCAGCCCCAGCATTTT. As protein: CAWNGGRDQPQHF. This chain joins TRBV30 and TRBJ1-5, with D perhaps matching TRBD1 (5 bases). Trimming cost V 4 bases and J 5 bases, with 12 bases left between them. The length of the CDR3 is 13 residues. Germline CDR1 reads GTSNPN; CDR2 reads SVGIG (reference sequence).

The chain combines TRBV2 with TRBJ1-1; D might be TRBD1 (6 bases). The CDR3 runs to 14 residues. V lost 3 bases, J lost 5 bases, and 13 bases lay in between. CDR1 is SNHLY, CDR2 FYNNEI, per germline. The CDR3 loop reads CASSEGGRGTEAFF. The CDR3 nucleotides read TGTGCCAGCAGTGAGGGGGGGCGGGGAACTGAAGCTTTCTTT.

This sequence joins TRBV4-3 and TRBJ1-2; D remains unclear. Looked up from germline, CDR1 is LGHNA and CDR2 is YSLEER. This CDR3 is built from 11 residues. V was pared by 4 bases and J by 5 bases, with 5 bases between. CDR3 amino acids: CASSRGYGYTF. As DNA, the CDR3 is TGCGCCAGCAGCCGCGGGTATGGCTACACCTTC.

This rearrangement joins TRBV9 to TRBJ1-2, with D possibly matching TRBD1 (5 bases). The V end was cut by 0 bases, the J end by 7 bases, with 13 bases between. Germline V gene sequence: CDR1 SGDLS, CDR2 YYNGEE. The CDR3 extends over 14 amino acids. The CDR3 DNA follows: TGTGCCAGCAGCGTAGATGGGGCCCCCTTTGGCTACACCTTC. This sequence encodes CASSVDGAPFGYTF.

The rearrangement uses TRBV2 and TRBJ2-2; 12 bases line up with TRBD2. V dropped 1 base and J dropped 5; count of bases not matched to a gene: 5. The CDR3 covers 17 residues. Germline assignment: CDR1 SNHLY and CDR2 FYNNEI. The CDR3 bases are TGTGCCAGCAGTGAAGACCTAGCGGGAGGGAGTACCGGGGAGCTGTTTTTT. Its translation: CASSEDLAGGSTGELFF. The full variable domain, in which reference TRBV2 and TRBJ2-2 provide the parts outside the CDR3, is EPEVTQTPSHQVTQMGQEVILRCVPISNHLYFYWYRQILGQKVEFLVSFYNNEISEKSEIFDDQFSVERPDGSNFTLKIRSTKLEDSAMYFCASSEDLAGGSTGELFFGEGSRLTVL.

This clone qualifies as medium-sized. The chain employs TRBV13 and TRBJ1-4; no firm D call. There are 15 residues in the CDR3. V lost 3 bases and J lost 4, with 12 bases in between. From germline, CDR1 is PRHDT and CDR2 FYEKMQ (reference sequence). The CDR3 coding sequence is TGTGCCAGCAGCTTGGCGGGAGGAGGTAATGAAAAACTGTTTTTT. This gives the protein CASSLAGGGNEKLFF.

This chain connects TRBV6-1 to TRBJ2-7; 10 positions match TRBD1. CDR3 length equals 15 residues. Germline V gene data show CDR1 as MNHNS and CDR2 as SASEGT. Unmatched junction bases numbered 9, after V lost 5 bases and J lost 5 bases. The CDR3 loop is CASSLTGTGVHEQYF. DNA for the CDR3: TGTGCCAGCAGTTTAACCGGGACAGGGGTTCACGAGCAGTACTTC.

This clone was recorded only once. The V call is TRBV15, the J call TRBJ1-1, with 8 bases identical to TRBD1. Germline V lookup: CDR1 LNHNV, CDR2 YYDKDF (reference sequence). The CDR3 contains 17 residues. V dropped 5 bases and J dropped 2; count of bases not matched to a gene: 13. CDR3 residues: CATSPGTGGLVNTEAFF. The CDR3 nucleotides are TGTGCCACCAGCCCCGGAACAGGGGGGCTTGTTAACACTGAAGCTTTCTTT.

The CDR3 bases are TGTGCCAGCAGCTTGAGTTCTGGTGAGCAGTTCTTC. This translates into CASSLSSGEQFF. The V gene is TRBV7-9, the J gene TRBJ2-1, with D unresolved. The CDR3 covers 12 residues. CDR1 and CDR2 from the germline V gene are SEHNR and FQNEAQ (reference sequence). V was shortened by 3 bases and J by 9 bases, with 9 bases between the two germline ends.

J is TRBJ1-1 and V is TRBV9; TRBD1 is a possible D gene (6 bases). V was shortened by 0 bases and J by 2 bases, with 17 bases between the two germline ends. CDR3 length equals 17 residues. In germline, CDR1 is SGDLS, CDR2 YYNGEE. The CDR3 region has the DNA TGTGCCAGCAGCGTAGGGGGGGGGCCAGGGTTAAACACTGAAGCTTTCTTT. Encoded protein: CASSVGGGPGLNTEAFF.

The chain recombines TRBV5-1 with TRBJ2-2; 12 nucleotides agree with TRBD2. This CDR3 is 18 amino acids long. Germline V gives CDR1 SGHRS, CDR2 YFSETQ. V lost 0 bases, J lost 2 bases, and 5 bases stayed unmatched. The CDR3 loop reads CASSLAPSGGANTGELFF. The CDR3 nucleotides are TGCGCCAGCAGCTTGGCCCCTAGCGGGGGGGCCAACACCGGGGAGCTGTTTTTT. The full variable domain, its missing parts supplied by reference TRBV5-1 and TRBJ2-2, is KAGVTQTPRYLIKTRGQQVTLSCSPISGHRSVSWYQQTPGQGLQFLFEYFSETQRNKGNFPGRFSGRQFSNSRSEMNVSTLELGDSALYLCASSLAPSGGANTGELFFGEGSRLTVL.

This clone showed up just a few times. The junction and the germline gene differ at one end; a read error may be behind it. This chain connects TRBV19 to TRBJ2-7; 15 nucleotides align to TRBD2. Germline V lookup: CDR1 LNHDA, CDR2 SQIVND (reference sequence). This CDR3 is 14 amino acids long. This CDR3 reads CASSGTSGGYAQYF. CDR3 DNA: TGTGCCAGTAGCGGGACTAGCGGGGGGTACGCGCAGTACTTC.

In DNA, the CDR3 is TGTGCCAGCAGCTGGACTAGCGCGTCAGATACGCAGTATTTT. Translating gives CASSWTSASDTQYF. V and J are TRBV9 and TRBJ2-3; 9 bases are shared with TRBD2. CDR3 length equals 14 residues. The germline gives CDR1 SGDLS, CDR2 YYNGEE. The J segment lost 4 bases and the V segment lost 4 bases, leaving 4 bases of the junction unmatched.

The chain is built from TRBV11-2 and TRBJ1-1; D not resolved. Trimming took 4 bases from V and 1 from J, leaving 13 bases between them. The germline gives CDR1 SGHAT, CDR2 FQNNGV. The CDR3 runs 15 residues. In DNA, the CDR3 is TGTGCCAGCAGCTCCTCGTGGGCGACGAACACTGAAGCTTTCTTT. It encodes CASSSSWATNTEAFF.

This sequence joins TRBV4-2 and TRBJ2-7; possibly TRBD1 for D (6 bases). The germline V and J ends were trimmed by 0 bases and 4 bases, with 13 bases remaining between them. CDR3 length: 15 residues. CDR1 is LGHNA and CDR2 is YNFKEQ in the germline V gene. CDR3 sequence: CASSQEDSLLYEQYF. The CDR3 nucleotides are TGTGCCAGCAGCCAAGAGGACAGTCTCCTATACGAGCAGTACTTC.

The chain couples TRBV6-6 to TRBJ2-5; no clear D gene. This CDR3 is 12 amino acids long. Trimming stripped 8 bases from V and 2 bases from J, with 9 bases between. Germline CDR1 MNHNY, CDR2 SVGAGI (reference sequence). This CDR3 is CASGTGQETQYF. Here the CDR3 DNA reads TGTGCCAGCGGAACGGGTCAAGAGACCCAGTACTTC.

The rearrangement joins TRBV2 to TRBJ1-1, with a weak D call TRBD1 (6 bases). This CDR3 is built from 15 residues. V lost 3 bases and J 0 bases, leaving 11 bases between the germline ends. Germline V gene lookup returns CDR1 SNHLY and CDR2 FYNNEI. CDR3 sequence: CASSDRTALNTEAFF. CDR3 bases: TGTGCCAGCAGTGATAGGACAGCACTGAACACTGAAGCTTTCTTT. Full variable domain (missing parts from reference TRBV2 and TRBJ1-1): EPEVTQTPSHQVTQMGQEVILRCVPISNHLYFYWYRQILGQKVEFLVSFYNNEISEKSEIFDDQFSVERPDGSNFTLKIRSTKLEDSAMYFCASSDRTALNTEAFFGQGTRLTVV.

The V and J genes are TRBV7-2 and TRBJ2-5, with TRBD1 matching 8 bases. CDR3 length: 13 amino acids. Losses at the gene ends were 7 bases for V and 2 bases for J; bases not matched to a gene: 3. Germline-derived CDR1 and CDR2 are SGHTA and FQGNSA. CDR3 sequence reads: CASTRDRQETQYF. DNA for the CDR3: TGTGCCAGCACCAGGGACAGGCAAGAGACCCAGTACTTC.